This T cell receptor (beta chain) was observed in a study of T-cell memory formation after mild COVID-19. There are a few counts of this clonotype. Its antigen remains unknown. Constant-segment-primed 5'RACE gave TCR alpha and TCR beta cDNA libraries with sample barcodes and UMIs. MiXCR was run by TCRdb on the 5' RACE reads, yielding one entry per CDR3 protein. Of around 450,000 distinct CDR3 sequences in the sample, approximately 24% are singletons; the top ten hold around 9%. Germline-derived CDR1 and CDR2 are LNHNV and YYDKDF (reference sequence). The CDR3 length is 13 residues. The V segment lost 9 bases and the J segment 1 base; nucleotides outside the gene matches: 4. Overall study results and limits: Contracting CD4+ clones sat mainly in CM and EM; CD8+ in EMRA. The study found balanced CD4/CD8 in clones contracting day 15 to 85 and a CD4+ lean in later expanders. Cross-reactive memory seemingly joined, as some responding clones were found in pre-infection memory.

The clonotype comes from an adult woman who had mild COVID-19 (a few samples of this study predate the infection). Cell type and time point are not known. The sequencing sample was made of PBMCs or a T cell subset sorted from them (not recorded which). This sequence joins TRBV15 and TRBJ2-3; 7 nucleotides align to TRBD1. Here the CDR3 reads CATRDRRTDTQYF. The CDR3 DNA sequence: TGTGCCACTCGGGACAGACGCACAGATACGCAGTATTTT. Looking up the rest from reference TRBV15 and TRBJ2-3 gives the full variable domain: DAMVIQNPRYQVTQFGKPVTLSCSQTLNHNVMYWYQQKSSQAPKLLFHYYDKDFNNEADTPDNFQSRRPNTSFCFLDIRSPGLGDTAMYLCATRDRRTDTQYFGPGTRLTVL.